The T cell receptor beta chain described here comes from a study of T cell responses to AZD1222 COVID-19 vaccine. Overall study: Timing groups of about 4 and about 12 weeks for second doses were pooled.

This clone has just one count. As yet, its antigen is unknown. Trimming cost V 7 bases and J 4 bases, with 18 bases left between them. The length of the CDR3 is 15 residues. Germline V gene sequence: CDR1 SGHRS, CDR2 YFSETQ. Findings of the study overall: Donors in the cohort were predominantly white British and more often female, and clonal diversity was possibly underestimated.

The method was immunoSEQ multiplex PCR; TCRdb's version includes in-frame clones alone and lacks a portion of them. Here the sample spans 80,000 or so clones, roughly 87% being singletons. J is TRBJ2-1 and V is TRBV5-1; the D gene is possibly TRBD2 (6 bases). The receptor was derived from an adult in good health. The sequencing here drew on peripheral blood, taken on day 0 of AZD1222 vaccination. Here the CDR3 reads CASAPRTAGYNEQFF. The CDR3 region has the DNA TGCGCCAGCGCTCCCCGAACGGCGGGGTACAATGAGCAGTTCTTC.